This T cell receptor (beta chain) was recorded in a study of PD-L1 blockade in urothelial cancer (dated by TCRdb to the late 2010s). Concerning the study at large: Every patient began therapy at some point between 2014 and 2015 and was given atezolizumab 1,200 mg intravenously every 3 weeks. About 90% of the roughly 30 patients were identified as males with urothelial cancer of bladder origin, and a prior smoking history was reported by 18 of 29 patients. An ECOG performance status of 0 or 1 was recorded for the patients, and 0 to 3 prior chemotherapy regimens had been received by the patients. Blood samples were analyzed at two time points: 3 weeks after treatment start (second dose) and 6 weeks after treatment start. Blood samples gave median yields of 141,255 T cells and tens of thousands of unique TCRs, along with a median clonality of 0.080. An exploratory multi-omic analysis was conducted of the somatic, immune and clinical correlates of response to PD-L1 blockade with atezolizumab in urothelial cancer. TCR sequencing covered pretreatment tumor samples and matched, serially collected peripheral blood taken before and after atezolizumab treatment. Durable clinical benefit was defined as progression-free survival longer than 6 months, and TCR features were also tested against progression-free and overall survival. In the same patients who had TCR sequencing, pretreatment tumors also underwent whole exome sequencing and RNA sequencing. Durable clinical benefit was achieved by nine patients and was not achieved by 20 patients. Some 30 patients had pretreatment blood TCR-seq, some 25 had at least one posttreatment blood collection, and some 25 had tumor TCR-seq.

A cohort of 25 to 30 patients with locally advanced or metastatic urothelial carcinoma, treated at Memorial Sloan Kettering on a trial protocol, was included. Peripheral blood mononuclear cells were collected from each patient pretreatment and during treatment, giving between 1 and 8 total time points per patient. The Qiagen DNeasy Blood extraction kit was used to purify genomic DNA from total PBMCs and tumor samples. PBMCs were collected pretreatment and during treatment, and were isolated and stored as previously described. Synthetic TCR analog templates were spiked into each PCR so that absolute template abundance could be estimated from read counts. The immunoSEQ assay was used to amplify TCRbeta CDR3 regions from genomic DNA with bias-controlled V and J gene primers. Rearranged TCRbeta segments were sequenced at approximately 20X coverage. In the paper's pipeline: Clustering was used to correct sequencing errors, and CDR3s were annotated against IMGT so that V, D and J genes could be assigned. Out-of-frame and stop-codon sequences were excluded, and only productive TCRbeta rearrangements were used in downstream analyses. To compute clonality, Shannon entropy was normalized by the log of the number of unique productive sequences and then subtracted from one. Clones differing between time points or between blood and tumor were identified by Fisher's exact test with Benjamini-Hochberg correction at adjusted p below 0.01. The clones in this table, taken by TCRdb from immuneACCESS, are in-frame only. Not every clone is retained; where verified, under half of the shortfall comes from an unresolved V gene, and the cause of the rest is unknown. From that table come the V and J calls and clone size; the DNA was used to work out D and trimming. The sample data list approximately 100,000 clones, and about 85% of these were observed just once. The ten largest clones take up about 2.3% of the sample.

Worth noting for this clone: No antigen is known for it. Per-base quality was not reported, and no clone a single base away is much larger than it.

Summary of the overall study and its limitations: Because the sample size was small (n of about 27) and many exploratory analyses were performed, the results are intended to be hypothesis-generating. Improved progression-free and overall survival was found to be associated with pretreatment peripheral blood TCR clonality below the median. At 3 weeks after the start of treatment, tumor-associated TCR clones in peripheral blood had expanded more in patients with durable benefit (n of about 20, p = 0.022).

As encoded in the germline V gene (reference sequence), CDR1 is GTSNPN while CDR2 is SVGIG. The CDR3 numbers 16 residues from cysteine through phenylalanine. CDR3 DNA is the only sequence kept; it has 48 bases, read in frame from the first base. At the junction V is shortened by 1 base and J by 3 bases, with 16 bases in between. This clonotype was obtained from a man aged 50-60 years with urothelial cancer. Material: PBMCs, obtained around atezolizumab (anti-PD-L1) treatment. The sequence is built from TRBV30 and TRBJ1-5; TRBD1 might be the D gene, on 5 matching bases. The CDR3 has the sequence CAWSEIGRGVNQPQHF. The sequenced DNA is TGTGCCTGGAGTGAAATAGGGCGGGGGGTCAATCAGCCCCAGCATTTT.